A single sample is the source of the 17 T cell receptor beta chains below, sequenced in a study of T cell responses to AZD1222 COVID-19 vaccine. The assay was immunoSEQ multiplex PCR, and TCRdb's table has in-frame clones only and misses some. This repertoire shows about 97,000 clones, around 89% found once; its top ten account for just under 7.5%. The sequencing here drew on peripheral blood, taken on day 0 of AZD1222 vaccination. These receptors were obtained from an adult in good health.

This chain's CDR3 is CASRPGHRTNYGYTF. CDR3 in DNA: TGTGCCAGCAGACCGGGACACCGGACTAACTATGGCTACACCTTC. This chain connects TRBV6-5 to TRBJ1-2; D possibly corresponds to TRBD1 (6 bases). CDR1 and CDR2 (germline): MNHEY, SVGAGI. Trimming removed 6 bases from V and 0 bases from J, with 14 bases in between. CDR3 length: 15 residues.

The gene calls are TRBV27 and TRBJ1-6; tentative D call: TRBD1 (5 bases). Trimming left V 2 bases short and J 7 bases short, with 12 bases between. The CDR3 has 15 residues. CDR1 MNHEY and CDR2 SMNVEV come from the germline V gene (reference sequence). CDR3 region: CASSLRGRPNSPLHF. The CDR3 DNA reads TGTGCCAGCAGTTTAAGGGGACGGCCAAATTCACCCCTCCACTTT.

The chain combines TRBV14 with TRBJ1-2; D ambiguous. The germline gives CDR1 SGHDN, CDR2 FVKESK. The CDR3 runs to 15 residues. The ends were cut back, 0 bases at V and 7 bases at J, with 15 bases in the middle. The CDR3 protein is CASSQDSSPPPGYTF. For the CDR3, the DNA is TGTGCCAGCAGCCAAGATTCTAGCCCCCCCCCTGGCTACACCTTC.

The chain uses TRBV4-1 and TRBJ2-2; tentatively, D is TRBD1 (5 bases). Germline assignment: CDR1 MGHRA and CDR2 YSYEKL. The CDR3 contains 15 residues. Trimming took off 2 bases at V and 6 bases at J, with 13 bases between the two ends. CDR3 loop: CASSQRRGTPGELFF. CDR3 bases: TGCGCCAGCAGCCAAAGAAGGGGCACCCCCGGGGAGCTGTTTTTT.

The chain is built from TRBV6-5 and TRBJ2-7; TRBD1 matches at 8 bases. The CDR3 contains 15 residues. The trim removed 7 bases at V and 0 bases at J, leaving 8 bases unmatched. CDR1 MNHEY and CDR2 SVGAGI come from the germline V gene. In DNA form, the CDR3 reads TGTGCCAGCACCTATTACAGGGGGAGCTCCTACGAGCAGTACTTC. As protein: CASTYYRGSSYEQYF.

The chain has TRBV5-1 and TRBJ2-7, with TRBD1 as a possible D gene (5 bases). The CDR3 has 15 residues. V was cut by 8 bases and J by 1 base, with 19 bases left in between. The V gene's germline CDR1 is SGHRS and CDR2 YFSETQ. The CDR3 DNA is TGCGCCAGTCCGCTTCGACAGTCCCAATCCTACGAGCAGTACTTC. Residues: CASPLRQSQSYEQYF. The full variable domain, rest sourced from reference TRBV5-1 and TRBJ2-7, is KAGVTQTPRYLIKTRGQQVTLSCSPISGHRSVSWYQQTPGQGLQFLFEYFSETQRNKGNFPGRFSGRQFSNSRSEMNVSTLELGDSALYLCASPLRQSQSYEQYFGPGTRLTVT.

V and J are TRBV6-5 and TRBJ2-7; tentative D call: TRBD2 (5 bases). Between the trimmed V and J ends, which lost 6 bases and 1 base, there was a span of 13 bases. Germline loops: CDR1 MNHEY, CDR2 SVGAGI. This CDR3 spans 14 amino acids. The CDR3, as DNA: TGTGCCAGCAGGAGACCGAGCGGATCCTACGAGCAGTACTTC. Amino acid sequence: CASRRPSGSYEQYF.

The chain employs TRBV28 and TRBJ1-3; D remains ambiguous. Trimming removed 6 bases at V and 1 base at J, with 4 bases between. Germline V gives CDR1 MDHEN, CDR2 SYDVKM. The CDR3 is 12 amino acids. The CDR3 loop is CASRGSGNTIYF. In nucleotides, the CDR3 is TGTGCCAGCAGGGGGTCTGGAAACACCATATATTTT.

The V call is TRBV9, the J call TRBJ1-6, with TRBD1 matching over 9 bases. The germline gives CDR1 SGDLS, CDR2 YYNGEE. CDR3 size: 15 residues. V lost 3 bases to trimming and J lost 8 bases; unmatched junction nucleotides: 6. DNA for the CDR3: TGTGCCAGCAGCGCACAGGGGGCGATGGATTCACCCCTCCACTTT. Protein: CASSAQGAMDSPLHF.

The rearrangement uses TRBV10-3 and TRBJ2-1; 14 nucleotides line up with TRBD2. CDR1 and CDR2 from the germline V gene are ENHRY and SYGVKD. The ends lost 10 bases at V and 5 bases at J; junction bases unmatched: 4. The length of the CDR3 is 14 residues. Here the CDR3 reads CATGTSGSHNEQFF. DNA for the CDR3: TGTGCCACCGGGACTAGCGGGAGTCACAATGAGCAGTTCTTC.

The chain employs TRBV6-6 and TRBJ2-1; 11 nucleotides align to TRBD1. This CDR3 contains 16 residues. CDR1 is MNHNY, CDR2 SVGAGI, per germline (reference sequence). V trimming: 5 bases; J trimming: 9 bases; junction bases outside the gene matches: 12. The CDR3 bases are TGTGCCAGCAGTGCCCCGGGACAGGGGGTAAGAGGTGAGCAGTTCTTC. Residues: CASSAPGQGVRGEQFF.

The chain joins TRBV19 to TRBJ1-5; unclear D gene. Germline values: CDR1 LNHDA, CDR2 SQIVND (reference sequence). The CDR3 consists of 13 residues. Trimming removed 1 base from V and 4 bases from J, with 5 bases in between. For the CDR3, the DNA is TGTGCCAGTAGTATAGTAGGGAATCAGCCCCAGCATTTT. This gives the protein CASSIVGNQPQHF.

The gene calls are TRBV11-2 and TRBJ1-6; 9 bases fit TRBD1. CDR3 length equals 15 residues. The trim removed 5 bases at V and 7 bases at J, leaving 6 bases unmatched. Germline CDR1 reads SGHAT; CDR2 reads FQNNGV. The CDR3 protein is CASSPRTGDNSPLHF. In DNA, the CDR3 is TGTGCCAGCAGCCCCCGGACAGGGGACAATTCACCCCTCCACTTT.

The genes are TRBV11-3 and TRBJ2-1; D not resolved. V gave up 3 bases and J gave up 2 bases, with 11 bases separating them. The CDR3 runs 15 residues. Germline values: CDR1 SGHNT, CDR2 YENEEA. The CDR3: CASSFRSQPYNEQFF. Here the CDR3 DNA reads TGTGCCAGCAGCTTTCGCAGCCAGCCCTACAATGAGCAGTTCTTC.

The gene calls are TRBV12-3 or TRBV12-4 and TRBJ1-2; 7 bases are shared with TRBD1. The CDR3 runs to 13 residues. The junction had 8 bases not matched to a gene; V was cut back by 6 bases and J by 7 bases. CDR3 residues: CASSLGTVPGYTF. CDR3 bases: TGTGCCAGCAGCCTCGGGACAGTCCCTGGCTACACCTTC.

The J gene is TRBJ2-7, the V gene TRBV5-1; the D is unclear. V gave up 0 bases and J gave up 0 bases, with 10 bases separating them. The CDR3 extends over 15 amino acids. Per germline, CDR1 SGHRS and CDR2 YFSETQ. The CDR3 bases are TGCGCCAGCAGCTTGGATTCGAACCCCTCCTACGAGCAGTACTTC. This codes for CASSLDSNPSYEQYF.

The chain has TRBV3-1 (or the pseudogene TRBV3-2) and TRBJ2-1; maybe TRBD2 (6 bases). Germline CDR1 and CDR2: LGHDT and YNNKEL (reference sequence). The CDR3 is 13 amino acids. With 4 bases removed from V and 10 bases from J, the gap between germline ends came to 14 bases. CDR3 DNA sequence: TGTGCCAGCAGCCCCCCGGGACTCACAGAGCAGTTCTTC. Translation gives CASSPPGLTEQFF.